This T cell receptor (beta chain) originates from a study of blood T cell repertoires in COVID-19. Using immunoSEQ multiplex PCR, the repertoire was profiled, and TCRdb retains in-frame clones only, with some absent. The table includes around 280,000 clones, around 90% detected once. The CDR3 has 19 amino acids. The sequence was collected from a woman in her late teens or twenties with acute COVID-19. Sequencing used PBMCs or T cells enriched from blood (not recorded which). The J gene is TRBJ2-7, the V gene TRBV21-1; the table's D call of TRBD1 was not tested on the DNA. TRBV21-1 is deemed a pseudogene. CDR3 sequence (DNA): TGTGCCAGCATCCAAAACAATATGACTGGCAGGGGATGTTCCTACGAGCAGTACTTC. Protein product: CASIQNNMTGRGCSYEQYF.